This T cell receptor beta chain comes out of a study of graft-versus-host responses after intestinal transplantation (TCRdb year 2021). Notes on the research overall: Recipients received multivisceral, liver-intestinal, or isolated intestinal transplants. Every recipient was given anti-thymocyte globulin induction, followed by roughly 3 years of maintenance tacrolimus and steroids. After intestinal transplantation, graft-versus-host and host-versus-graft alloreactive T cell clones in the graft, circulation and bone marrow were tracked using bulk TCR-beta CDR3 sequencing. Alloreactive clones were identified by sequencing pre-transplant mixed lymphocyte reaction products and comparing them with unstimulated pre-transplant donor and recipient T cells. The cohort enrolled about two dozen intestinal transplant recipients including one retransplant, and 3 patients lacking pretransplant specimens were excluded. Donor T cell macrochimerism was defined as a peak of at least 4% donor T cells among recipient peripheral blood mononuclear cells. Rather than going through the commercial service, samples from a few later patients were sequenced in-house on an Illumina MiSeq and processed with MiXCR. General study outcomes and caveats: Conclusions were limited by the relatively low number and heterogeneity of intestinal transplant patients. GvH clones were detected in recipient bone marrow, and some appeared earlier in ileal mucosa or blood, consistent with an intestinal mucosal origin. Early after transplant, peak levels of circulating GvH clones were associated with declines in HvG clones. In the allografts of patients with donor T cell macrochimerism, GvH to HvG T cell clonal ratios were high.

Blood samples were collected up to 4 times in the first month after transplant and then at least monthly when available. Trimming takes 3 bases off V and 2 bases off J; junction bases not matched to a gene: 4. Taken from cysteine to phenylalanine, the CDR3 has 15 residues. The kept DNA is CDR3 alone, 45 bases in frame from the first base. From a lookup of the germline V gene, CDR1 and CDR2 are SGHTA and FQGNSA. A word on this clone: The specificity of this receptor is unknown. Within one base of it there is no much larger clone, and no base qualities were kept.

Preparation of the library involved the immunoSEQ multiplex PCR assay. For most patients, genomic DNA was subjected to high-throughput TCR-beta CDR3 sequencing by Adaptive Biotechnologies. Per the original workflow: TCR sequencing data were retrieved from Adaptive's ImmunoSEQ software for more than 15 patients, whereas a few other patients were processed with MiXCR and VDJtools. Because the origin of CDR3 nucleotide sequences shared between donor and recipient could not be assigned, those sequences were removed. At least 2-fold expansion over unstimulated cells and a minimum CFSE-low frequency of 0.002% (template counts) or 0.001% (read counts) were required for clones to be classified as alloreactive. A clone was considered mappable if detected in the sequenced pre-transplant spleen, lymph node, or MLR CFSE-low populations of the donor or recipient. Cumulative frequency of alloreactive clones was calculated as a percentage of all sequences weighted by copy number. This is the immuneACCESS table as TCRdb keeps it, with only in-frame sequences that have V and J called. A part of the clones is gone; compared with another copy, unresolved V genes explain less than half, and the rest is unexplained. That table furnishes V, J and clone size, whereas the DNA furnished D and trimming. This sample is represented by about 97,000 clones; more than 80% of them were singletons. The ten largest clones represent 15% to 20% of the sample.

The sequence is built from TRBV7-2 and TRBJ2-1, and 7 junctional nucleotides match TRBD1. Sequencing used PBMCs, obtained 450 to 480 days after intestinal transplant. The sequence derives from a human patient who received an intestinal transplant, so some T cells may come from the graft donor. The CDR3 protein is CASSFGQAAYNEQFF. The bases are TGTGCCAGCAGCTTCGGACAGGCGGCCTACAATGAGCAGTTCTTC.